Listed here are 18 T cell receptor beta chains from one sample, sequenced in a study of T cell responses to AZD1222 COVID-19 vaccine. Clones were read by immunoSEQ multiplex PCR, and TCRdb kept only the in-frame ones, dropping some. This sample yields about 100,000 clones, of which 85% to 95% are seen a single time; 1.7% belongs to the top ten. Sample: peripheral blood, taken on day 0 of AZD1222 vaccination. The receptors were sampled from an adult in good health.

This chain links TRBV27 with TRBJ2-5; D is uncertain. V was trimmed by 0 bases and J by 5 bases, leaving 7 bases between them. CDR3 length: 13 residues. Germline V gene sequence: CDR1 MNHEY, CDR2 SMNVEV (reference sequence). Here the CDR3 DNA reads TGTGCCAGCAGTTTATCGATTAGGGAGACCCAGTACTTC. It translates to CASSLSIRETQYF.

The CDR3 nucleotides are TGTGCCAGCAGCCCACTGGGGGACCCCAGGGATAACACTGAAGCTTTCTTT. It yields the protein CASSPLGDPRDNTEAFF. The J gene is TRBJ1-1, the V gene TRBV5-4, with D possibly matching TRBD1 (5 bases). CDR3 length: 17 residues. Trimming pared 4 bases from V and 2 bases from J, leaving 21 bases between. Germline CDR1 is SGHNT and CDR2 is YYREEE (reference sequence).

This chain joins TRBV25-1 and TRBJ2-2, with TRBD2 matching over 9 bases. Germline V gene lookup returns CDR1 MGHDK and CDR2 SYGVNS. V lost 1 base to trimming and J lost 3 bases; unmatched junction nucleotides: 6. The CDR3 runs to 17 residues. CDR3 protein: CASSEFGEREDTGELFF. CDR3 DNA sequence: TGTGCCAGCAGTGAATTCGGGGAGCGGGAGGACACCGGGGAGCTGTTTTTT.

The V call is TRBV28, the J call TRBJ2-3; TRBD2 aligns across 12 bases. CDR3 length: 15 residues. Per germline, CDR1 MDHEN and CDR2 SYDVKM. V lost 4 bases, J lost 14 bases, and 13 bases stayed unmatched. In nucleotides, the CDR3 is TGTGCCAGCAGTTCGTCCGGGGCTAGCGGGAGGGCCGGGTATTTT. It codes for CASSSSGASGRAGYF.

The gene calls are TRBV27 and TRBJ1-1; D remains ambiguous. Germline loops: CDR1 MNHEY, CDR2 SMNVEV (reference sequence). Trimming removed 6 bases from V and 0 bases from J, with 8 bases in between. This CDR3 spans 13 amino acids. CDR3 nucleotide sequence: TGTGCCAGCAGGGGAAATTTGAACACTGAAGCTTTCTTT. Its translation is CASRGNLNTEAFF.

The count of this clone is one. The chain couples TRBV27 to TRBJ1-2, with D tentatively TRBD1 (6 bases). This CDR3 has 14 residues. The germline gives CDR1 MNHEY, CDR2 SMNVEV (reference sequence). V was pared by 1 base and J by 7 bases, with 13 bases between. In nucleotides, the CDR3 is TGTGCCAGCAGTTTATTGAGGGGGGTGGGTGGCTACACCTTC. Translating gives CASSLLRGVGGYTF.

This chain uses TRBV6-5 with TRBJ2-7; no definite D call. From germline, CDR1 is MNHEY and CDR2 SVGAGI. The CDR3 consists of 14 residues. Trimming cost V 7 bases and J 0 bases, with 13 bases left between them. The CDR3 region is CASNQWTSSYEQYF. DNA of the CDR3: TGTGCCAGCAACCAATGGACCAGCTCCTACGAGCAGTACTTC.

This clone was seen once. The chain carries TRBV19 and TRBJ2-7; perhaps TRBD2 as D (6 bases). V was pared by 6 bases and J by 4 bases, with 19 bases between. CDR1 is LNHDA and CDR2 is SQIVND in the germline V gene (reference sequence). The length of the CDR3 is 15 residues. CDR3 sequence reads: CASRGTGTHFYEQYF. The CDR3, as DNA: TGTGCCAGTAGGGGCACCGGGACTCACTTTTACGAGCAGTACTTC.

V usage is TRBV10-2 and J usage is TRBJ1-1; no reliable D call. The length of the CDR3 is 11 residues. Germline V lookup: CDR1 WSHSY, CDR2 SAAADI. The ends were cut back, 8 bases at V and 7 bases at J, with 11 bases in the middle. In nucleotides, the CDR3 is TGCGCCAGCGAGTTTGATTTTGAAGCTTTCTTT. Its protein product is CASEFDFEAFF.

The chain carries TRBV6-5 and TRBJ1-4; D uncertain. Trimming cost V 0 bases and J 4 bases, with 6 bases left between them. CDR1 is MNHEY and CDR2 is SVGAGI in the germline V gene. The CDR3 has 14 residues. The CDR3 DNA sequence: TGTGCCAGCAGTTACTCGCGACGTAATGAAAAACTGTTTTTT. Its protein product is CASSYSRRNEKLFF.

V and J are TRBV5-5 and TRBJ1-4; D remains ambiguous. V was clipped by 3 bases and J by 8 bases, with 14 bases between them. The length of the CDR3 is 14 residues. Per the germline V gene, CDR1 is SGHKS and CDR2 is YYEKEE (reference sequence). CDR3 sequence: CASSSFVTGEKLFF. The CDR3 nucleotides read TGTGCCAGCAGCTCTTTTGTGACGGGGGAAAAACTGTTTTTT.

This clone has only one observation. For the CDR3, the DNA is TGTGCCAGCAGGACAGGGGAAGGGGGGAGTGAAAAACTGTTTTTT. Its protein is CASRTGEGGSEKLFF. The rearrangement joins TRBV7-2 to TRBJ1-4, with 8 bases fitting TRBD1. The CDR3 has 15 amino acids. Looked up from germline, CDR1 is SGHTA and CDR2 is FQGNSA. V lost 6 bases to trimming and J lost 7 bases; unmatched junction nucleotides: 10. Supplemented by reference TRBV7-2 and TRBJ1-4, the full variable domain reads GAGVSQSPSNKVTEKGKDVELRCDPISGHTALYWYRQSLGQGLEFLIYFQGNSAPDKSGLPSDRFSAERTGGSVSTLTIQRTQQEDSAVYLCASRTGEGGSEKLFFGSGTQLSVL.

This sequence joins TRBV5-1 and TRBJ2-1; 8 bases fit TRBD2. V trimming: 5 bases; J trimming: 8 bases; junction bases outside the gene matches: 12. CDR1 and CDR2 (germline): SGHRS, YFSETQ. The CDR3 has 15 residues. CDR3 in DNA: TGCGCCAGCAGGAAGGATAGCGGGAAATGGGATGAGCAGTTCTTC. Its translation is CASRKDSGKWDEQFF.

The chain is built from TRBV19 and TRBJ1-6; D might be TRBD1 (5 bases). The CDR3 length is 16 residues. Per germline, CDR1 LNHDA and CDR2 SQIVND (reference sequence). Deletions cut 6 bases from V and 6 bases from J, with 18 bases between. The CDR3 spells CASSDRTGRFNSPLHF. The CDR3, as DNA: TGTGCCAGTAGCGATCGAACGGGACGGTTTAATTCACCCCTCCACTTT.

The V and J genes are TRBV7-9 and TRBJ1-4; a possible D gene is TRBD1 (5 bases). CDR3 size: 14 residues. Germline V gives CDR1 SEHNR, CDR2 FQNEAQ (reference sequence). V lost 5 bases and J 10 bases, leaving 17 bases between the germline ends. The CDR3 DNA reads as TGTGCCAGCAGCACTACAGGTCTGGAGAGAAAACTGTTTTTT. Translated: CASSTTGLERKLFF.

V gene TRBV10-3 combines with J gene TRBJ2-7, with a tentative D call TRBD2 (5 bases). The V gene's germline CDR1 is ENHRY and CDR2 SYGVKD. This CDR3 is 15 amino acids long. V dropped 2 bases and J dropped 0 bases, with 11 bases sitting between them. CDR3 in DNA: TGTGCCATCAGTGAGATTGTAGCGACCTCCTACGAGCAGTACTTC. The encoded protein is CAISEIVATSYEQYF.

This chain joins TRBV28 and TRBJ2-1, with 13 nucleotides matching TRBD2. CDR3 length: 17 amino acids. Germline loops: CDR1 MDHEN, CDR2 SYDVKM. The ends lost 4 bases at V and 4 bases at J; junction bases unmatched: 7. The CDR3 DNA reads TGTGCCAGCAGTTCACTAGCGGGAGGGCCGGGGTACAATGAGCAGTTCTTC. It specifies CASSSLAGGPGYNEQFF.

The V gene is TRBV5-6, the J gene TRBJ1-1; TRBD1 aligns across 7 bases. This CDR3 has 17 residues. Germline CDR1 and CDR2: SGHDT and YYEEEE. The J segment lost 1 base and the V segment lost 4 bases, leaving 13 bases of the junction unmatched. The chain's CDR3 is CASSTRFQGEKNTEAFF. CDR3 in DNA: TGTGCCAGCAGCACTCGTTTCCAGGGGGAGAAGAACACTGAAGCTTTCTTT. Combining the CDR3 with reference TRBV5-6 and TRBJ1-1 gives the whole variable domain DAGVTQSPTHLIKTRGQQVTLRCSPKSGHDTVSWYQQALGQGPQFIFQYYEEEERQRGNFPDRFSGHQFPNYSSELNVNALLLGDSALYLCASSTRFQGEKNTEAFFGQGTRLTVV.